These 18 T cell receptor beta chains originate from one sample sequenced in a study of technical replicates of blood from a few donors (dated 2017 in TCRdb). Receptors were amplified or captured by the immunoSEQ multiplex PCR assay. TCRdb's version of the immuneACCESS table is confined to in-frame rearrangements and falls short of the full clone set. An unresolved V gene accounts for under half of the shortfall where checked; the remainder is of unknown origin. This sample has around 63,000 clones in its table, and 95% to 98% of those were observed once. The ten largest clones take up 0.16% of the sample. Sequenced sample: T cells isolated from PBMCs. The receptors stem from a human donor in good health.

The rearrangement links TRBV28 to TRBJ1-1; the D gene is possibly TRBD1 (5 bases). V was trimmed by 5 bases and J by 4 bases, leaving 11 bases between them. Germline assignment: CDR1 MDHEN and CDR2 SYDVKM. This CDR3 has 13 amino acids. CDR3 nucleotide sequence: TGTGCCAGCAGTACGACAGCCCCCACTGAAGCTTTCTTT. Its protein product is CASSTTAPTEAFF.

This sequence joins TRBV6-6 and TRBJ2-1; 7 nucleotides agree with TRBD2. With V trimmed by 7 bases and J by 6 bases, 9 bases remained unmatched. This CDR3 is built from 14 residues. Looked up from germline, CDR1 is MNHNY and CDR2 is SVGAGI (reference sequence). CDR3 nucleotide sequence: TGTGCCAGCACGGCAGCGGGATGGGGCAATGAGCAGTTCTTC. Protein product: CASTAAGWGNEQFF.

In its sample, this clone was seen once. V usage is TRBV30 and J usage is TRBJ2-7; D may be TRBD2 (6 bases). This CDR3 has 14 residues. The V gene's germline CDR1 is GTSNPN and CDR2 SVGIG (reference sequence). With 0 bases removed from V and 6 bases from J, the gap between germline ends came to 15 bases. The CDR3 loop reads CAWSVGGTVGEQYF. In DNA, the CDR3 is TGTGCCTGGAGTGTAGGTGGGACTGTGGGCGAGCAGTACTTC.

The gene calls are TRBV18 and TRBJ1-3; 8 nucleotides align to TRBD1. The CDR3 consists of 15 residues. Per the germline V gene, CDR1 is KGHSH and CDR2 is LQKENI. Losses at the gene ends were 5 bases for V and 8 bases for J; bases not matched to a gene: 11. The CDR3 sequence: CASSVGPDRAYTIYF. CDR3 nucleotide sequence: TGTGCCAGCTCAGTTGGCCCGGACAGGGCATACACCATATATTTT.

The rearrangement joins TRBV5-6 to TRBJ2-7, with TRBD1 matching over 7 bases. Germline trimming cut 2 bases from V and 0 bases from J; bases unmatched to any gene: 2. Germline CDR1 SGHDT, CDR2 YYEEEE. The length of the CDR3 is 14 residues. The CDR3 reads CASSFDRDSYEQYF. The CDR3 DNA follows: TGTGCCAGCAGCTTTGACAGGGACTCCTACGAGCAGTACTTC.

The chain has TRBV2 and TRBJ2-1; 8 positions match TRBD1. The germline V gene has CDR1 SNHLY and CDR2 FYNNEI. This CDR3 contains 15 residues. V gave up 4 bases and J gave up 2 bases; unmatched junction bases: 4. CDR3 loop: CASSAGQATYNEQFF. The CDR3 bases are TGTGCCAGCAGTGCGGGACAGGCAACCTACAATGAGCAGTTCTTC.

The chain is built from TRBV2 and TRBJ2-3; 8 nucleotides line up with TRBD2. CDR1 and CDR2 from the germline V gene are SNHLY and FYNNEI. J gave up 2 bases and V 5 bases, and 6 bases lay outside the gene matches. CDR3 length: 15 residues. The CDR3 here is CASSNRGGHTDTQYF. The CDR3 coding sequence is TGTGCCAGCAGTAATCGCGGGGGGCACACAGATACGCAGTATTTT.

The DNA for the CDR3 is TGTGCCAGCAGCCTAAGAATGTGGCGGGGGGGGACAGATACGCAGTATTTT. Protein product: CASSLRMWRGGTDTQYF. This chain connects TRBV4-2 to TRBJ2-3; TRBD2 aligns across 9 bases. Per the germline V gene, CDR1 is LGHNA and CDR2 is YNFKEQ. This CDR3 has 17 residues. Trimming at V came to 4 bases and at J to 3 bases, leaving 11 bases not matched to a gene.

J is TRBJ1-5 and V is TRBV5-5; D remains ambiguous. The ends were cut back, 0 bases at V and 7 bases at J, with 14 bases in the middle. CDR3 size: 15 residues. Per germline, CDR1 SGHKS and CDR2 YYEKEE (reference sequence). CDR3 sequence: CASSLERQVSQPQHF. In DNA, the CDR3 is TGTGCCAGCAGCTTGGAGAGACAAGTCTCACAGCCCCAGCATTTT.

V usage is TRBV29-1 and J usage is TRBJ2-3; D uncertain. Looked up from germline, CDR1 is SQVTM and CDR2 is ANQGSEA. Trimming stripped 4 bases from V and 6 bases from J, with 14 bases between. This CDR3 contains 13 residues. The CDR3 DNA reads TGCAGCGTTGTAAACCTCCGGCGGGATACGCAGTATTTT. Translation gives CSVVNLRRDTQYF.

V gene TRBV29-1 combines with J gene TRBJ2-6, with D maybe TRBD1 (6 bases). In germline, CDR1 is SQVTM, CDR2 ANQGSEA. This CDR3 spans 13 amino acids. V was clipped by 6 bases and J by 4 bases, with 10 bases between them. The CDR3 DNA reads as TGCAGCGTACCAGGGGCAGGGGCCAACGTCCTGACTTTC. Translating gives CSVPGAGANVLTF.

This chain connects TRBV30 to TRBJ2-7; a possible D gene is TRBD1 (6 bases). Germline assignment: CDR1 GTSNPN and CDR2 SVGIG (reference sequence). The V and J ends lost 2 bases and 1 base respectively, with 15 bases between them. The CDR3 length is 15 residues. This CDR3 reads CAWSQRPTGSYEQYF. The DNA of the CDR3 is TGTGCCTGGAGTCAGCGGCCGACAGGATCCTACGAGCAGTACTTC.

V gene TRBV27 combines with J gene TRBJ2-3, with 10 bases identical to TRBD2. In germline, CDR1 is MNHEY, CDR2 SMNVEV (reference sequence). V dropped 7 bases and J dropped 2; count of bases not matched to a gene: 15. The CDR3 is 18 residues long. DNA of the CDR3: TGTGCCAGCACCCTGCGCGCTAGCGGGGGACTATCCACAGATACGCAGTATTTT. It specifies CASTLRASGGLSTDTQYF.

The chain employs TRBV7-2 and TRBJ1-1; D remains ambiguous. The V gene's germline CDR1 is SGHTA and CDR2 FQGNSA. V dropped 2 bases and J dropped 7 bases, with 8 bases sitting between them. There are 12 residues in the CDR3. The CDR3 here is CASSLYSREAFF. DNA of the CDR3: TGTGCCAGCAGCTTATATTCCCGTGAAGCTTTCTTT.

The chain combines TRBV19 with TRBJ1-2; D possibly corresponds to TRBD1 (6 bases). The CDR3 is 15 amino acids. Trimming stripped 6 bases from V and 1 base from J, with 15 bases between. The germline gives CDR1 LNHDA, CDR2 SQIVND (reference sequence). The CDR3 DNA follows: TGTGCCAGTAGGGCCGGCAGGGGCCTTAACTATGGCTACACCTTC. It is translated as CASRAGRGLNYGYTF.

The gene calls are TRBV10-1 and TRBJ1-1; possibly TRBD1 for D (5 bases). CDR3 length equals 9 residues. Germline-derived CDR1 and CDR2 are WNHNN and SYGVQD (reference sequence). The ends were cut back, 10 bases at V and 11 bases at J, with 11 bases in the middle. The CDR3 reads CATGWSAFF. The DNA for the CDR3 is TGCGCCACAGGGTGGTCGGCTTTCTTT.

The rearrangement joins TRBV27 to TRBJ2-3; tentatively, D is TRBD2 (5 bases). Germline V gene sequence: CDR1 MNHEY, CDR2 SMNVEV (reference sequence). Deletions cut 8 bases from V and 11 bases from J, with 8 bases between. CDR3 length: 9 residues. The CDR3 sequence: CASPRGQYF. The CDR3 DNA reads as TGTGCCAGCCCACGGGGGCAGTATTTT.

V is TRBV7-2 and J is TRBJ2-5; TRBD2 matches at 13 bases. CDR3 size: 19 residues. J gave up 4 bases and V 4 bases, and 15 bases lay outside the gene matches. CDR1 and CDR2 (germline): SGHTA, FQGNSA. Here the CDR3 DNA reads TGTGCCAGCAGCTCTGTCGCACTAGCGGGAGGGCCCAGGCTAGAGACCCAGTACTTC. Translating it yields CASSSVALAGGPRLETQYF. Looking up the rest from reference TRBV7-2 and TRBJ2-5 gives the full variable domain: GAGVSQSPSNKVTEKGKDVELRCDPISGHTALYWYRQSLGQGLEFLIYFQGNSAPDKSGLPSDRFSAERTGGSVSTLTIQRTQQEDSAVYLCASSSVALAGGPRLETQYFGPGTRLLVL.